These 9 T cell receptor beta chains originate from one sample sequenced in a study of human CD8 memory T cell subsets. TCR beta was sequenced from UMI-tagged 5' RACE libraries. With the 5' RACE reads reprocessed, TCRdb shows one record per CDR3 protein and no DNA. This sample lists fewer than 20,000 distinct CDR3 sequences; its ten largest clones have approximately 5%. Source material: CD8+ T cells from PBMCs. These receptors came from a human donor in good health.

The J gene is TRBJ2-2, the V gene TRBV6-2 or TRBV6-3. The CDR3 totals 15 residues. In germline, CDR1 is MNHEY, CDR2 SVGEGT. The CDR3: CASSYEVTETGELFF.

The V gene is TRBV12-3 or TRBV12-4, the J gene TRBJ2-1; TCRdb designates TRBD2, a call that cannot be tested without DNA. The CDR3 length is 12 residues. The CDR3 loop is CASSSDSAEQFF.

This rearrangement joins TRBV7-9 to TRBJ2-3; there is no DNA to check the TCRdb D call of TRBD1. The CDR3 spans 15 residues. CDR1 is SEHNR, CDR2 FQNEAQ, per germline (reference sequence). Here the CDR3 reads CASSSRTAKPDTQYF.

This rearrangement joins TRBV3-2 to TRBJ1-1. TRBV3-2 is a recognized pseudogene. This CDR3 comprises 14 residues. The CDR3 loop is CASSQGEGHTEAFF.

The chain couples TRBV20-1 to TRBJ2-1. Germline-derived CDR1 and CDR2 are DFQATT and SNEGSKA (reference sequence). The CDR3 has 11 residues. This CDR3 reads CSARLYNEQFF.

Considering frequency, this clonotype is medium-sized (0.01 to 0.1%). This chain joins TRBV20-1 and TRBJ1-2. The germline V gene encodes CDR1 DFQATT and CDR2 SNEGSKA (reference sequence). The CDR3 totals 14 residues. The CDR3 sequence is CSARDDTKRVGYTF.

CDR3 protein: CASSLEQGYGYTF. V and J are TRBV7-8 and TRBJ1-2; TCRdb reports TRBD1, a call that lacks DNA to check it against. The germline V gene has CDR1 SGHVS and CDR2 FQNEAQ. The CDR3 runs 13 residues.

V and J are TRBV20-1 and TRBJ2-1; TCRdb lists TRBD1, though no DNA is available to test this call. Per germline, CDR1 DFQATT and CDR2 SNEGSKA (reference sequence). The CDR3 spans 18 residues. The CDR3 is CSATRTGYPSSSYNEQFF.

The J gene is TRBJ2-2, the V gene TRBV7-9; TCRdb indicates TRBD1, and absent DNA this call remains unverified. The V gene's germline CDR1 is SEHNR and CDR2 FQNEAQ (reference sequence). This CDR3 has 15 amino acids. The CDR3: CASSTQRQGQGELFF.